These 20 T cell receptor beta chains were sequenced from one sample in a study of cytomegalovirus exposure and HLA in healthy donors. Both 60 Vbeta primers and 13 Jbeta primers went into the PCR. Clones were read by immunoSEQ multiplex PCR, and TCRdb kept only the in-frame ones, dropping some. The sample consists of 90,000 to 120,000 clones, 75% to 85% of them appearing once. Specimen: PBMCs. The receptors shown here come from a female donor in good health and CMV-seropositive.

V gene TRBV12-5 combines with J gene TRBJ2-2, with TRBD2 matching over 8 bases. The germline gives CDR1 LGHNT, CDR2 FRNRAP. V shed 5 bases, J shed 2 bases, and the junction held 13 bases outside the gene matches. The CDR3 extends over 18 amino acids. This CDR3 reads CASGMPSRSGGNTGELFF. CDR3 bases: TGTGCTAGTGGTATGCCTTCTCGAAGCGGGGGAAACACCGGGGAGCTGTTTTTT.

This chain links TRBV5-1 with TRBJ2-7; 7 bases are shared with TRBD1. The CDR3 runs 15 residues. V gave up 1 base and J gave up 3 bases; unmatched junction bases: 7. Germline loops: CDR1 SGHRS, CDR2 YFSETQ. The DNA for the CDR3 is TGCGCCAGCAGCTTGCCCCGGGACAGTAACTACGAGCAGTACTTC. Its protein is CASSLPRDSNYEQYF.

The table lists this clone with a few counts. V is TRBV10-3 and J is TRBJ1-6; D is perhaps TRBD1 (6 bases). From germline, CDR1 is ENHRY and CDR2 SYGVKD. With 6 bases removed from V and 9 bases from J, the gap between germline ends came to 15 bases. CDR3 length equals 14 residues. This CDR3 reads CAISADSLGSPLHF. The CDR3 DNA reads TGTGCCATCAGCGCGGACAGTTTGGGTTCACCCCTCCACTTT.

V gene TRBV7-2 combines with J gene TRBJ1-5; TRBD1 matches 9 bases. This CDR3 has 15 residues. Looked up from germline, CDR1 is SGHTA and CDR2 is FQGNSA. V lost 5 bases and J lost 3; bases outside the gene matches: 5. CDR3 sequence reads: CASSRGQGSNQPQHF. CDR3 in DNA: TGTGCCAGCAGCCGCGGACAGGGGTCCAATCAGCCCCAGCATTTT.

The chain employs TRBV6-4 and TRBJ2-3; TRBD1 matches at 9 bases. V dropped 6 bases and J dropped 5; count of bases not matched to a gene: 6. Germline loops: CDR1 MRHNA, CDR2 SNTAGT. The CDR3 contains 14 residues. CDR3 residues: CASSDRGFQDTQYF. DNA for the CDR3: TGTGCCAGCAGCGACAGGGGGTTTCAAGATACGCAGTATTTT.

This chain connects TRBV18 to TRBJ2-7, with TRBD1 identical over 10 bases. CDR1 and CDR2 from the germline V gene are KGHSH and LQKENI. V shed 6 bases, J shed 7 bases, and the junction held 9 bases outside the gene matches. The CDR3 length is 14 residues. CDR3 bases: TGTGCCAGCTCCCCCGGGACAGGGGCGCGAGAGCAGTACTTC. This translates into CASSPGTGAREQYF.

V gene TRBV5-3 combines with J gene TRBJ2-2, with D tentatively TRBD1 (7 bases). TRBV5-3 is assigned to the ORF class and has an uncertain function. Trimming cost V 1 base and J 6 bases, with 16 bases left between them. The CDR3 is 16 residues long. DNA for the CDR3: TGTGCCAGAAGCTTGACGTGGCAGGGGGAGGCCGGGGAGCTGTTTTTT. It encodes CARSLTWQGEAGELFF.

The CDR3 reads CASSYAGWRLYNEQFF. CDR3 DNA: TGTGCCAGCAGCTACGCGGGTTGGAGGTTATACAATGAGCAGTTCTTC. The V and J genes are TRBV6-5 and TRBJ2-1; maybe TRBD2 (5 bases). Per germline, CDR1 MNHEY and CDR2 SVGAGI. V was pared by 6 bases and J by 4 bases, with 19 bases between. The CDR3 has 16 amino acids.

V gene TRBV5-4 combines with J gene TRBJ2-7; the match to TRBD2 covers 8 bases. The CDR3 has 13 residues. In germline, CDR1 is SGHNT, CDR2 YYREEE (reference sequence). V shed 5 bases, J shed 5 bases, and the junction held 6 bases outside the gene matches. This CDR3 reads CASRGRRGDEQYF. As DNA, the CDR3 is TGTGCCAGCAGGGGCCGGCGGGGGGACGAGCAGTACTTC.

V usage is TRBV21-1 and J usage is TRBJ2-1; TRBD2 is the table's D call, not checked against the DNA. TRBV21-1 is termed a pseudogene. The CDR3 has 19 amino acids. The CDR3 here is CASSKPASYSWRSYNEQFF. The CDR3 DNA reads as TGTGCCAGCAGCAAACCGGCTAGCTACAGCTGGCGCTCCTACAATGAGCAGTTCTTC.

The chain employs TRBV5-1 and TRBJ2-5; the D gene is possibly TRBD2 (6 bases). The better agreement between TRBJ2-7 and the DNA end casts doubt on the J call. This CDR3 has 12 amino acids. Germline CDR1 and CDR2: SGHRS and YFSETQ. The CDR3 loop is CASSSGGYEQYF. CDR3 in DNA: TGCGCCAGCAGCTCCGGAGGGTACGAGCAGTACTTC.

The rearrangement joins TRBV4-1 to TRBJ2-7; D call uncertain. The V gene's germline CDR1 is MGHRA and CDR2 YSYEKL. The CDR3 totals 15 residues. Trimming shortened V by 2 bases and J by 2 bases, and 13 bases separated the two germline ends. DNA for the CDR3: TGCGCCAGCAGCCAAAGTAGCAGCACTGCCTACGAGCAGTACTTC. Protein: CASSQSSSTAYEQYF.

With regard to this clone: The same CDR3 is also encoded by other DNA sequences in this sample. The rearrangement uses TRBV5-1 and TRBJ2-7, with 7 bases aligning to TRBD2. The CDR3 is 14 amino acids. Germline V gene data show CDR1 as SGHRS and CDR2 as YFSETQ. After removal of 0 bases from V and 0 bases from J, the junction contained 0 bases not matched to a gene. The CDR3 loop is CASSLGGSSYEQYF. The CDR3 bases are TGCGCCAGCAGCTTGGGCGGGAGCTCCTACGAGCAGTACTTC.

The genes are TRBV5-1 and TRBJ2-1, with 7 positions matching TRBD2. Unmatched junction bases numbered 5, after V lost 0 bases and J lost 2 bases. Germline V gene data show CDR1 as SGHRS and CDR2 as YFSETQ. This CDR3 spans 16 amino acids. The CDR3 here is CASSLDVGGAYNEQFF. CDR3 coding DNA: TGCGCCAGCAGCTTGGATGTGGGAGGGGCCTACAATGAGCAGTTCTTC. Together with reference TRBV5-1 and TRBJ2-1, the CDR3 gives the full variable domain: KAGVTQTPRYLIKTRGQQVTLSCSPISGHRSVSWYQQTPGQGLQFLFEYFSETQRNKGNFPGRFSGRQFSNSRSEMNVSTLELGDSALYLCASSLDVGGAYNEQFFGPGTRLTVL.

The chain recombines TRBV6-5 with TRBJ2-3; TRBD2 might be the D (5 bases). CDR1 MNHEY and CDR2 SVGAGI come from the germline V gene. The CDR3 totals 13 residues. The ends were cut back, 7 bases at V and 3 bases at J, with 11 bases in the middle. CDR3 sequence reads: CASMAGTTDTQYF. In DNA form, the CDR3 reads TGTGCCAGCATGGCGGGCACTACAGATACGCAGTATTTT.

This rearrangement joins TRBV19 to TRBJ1-2, with D unresolved. The CDR3 is made up of 15 amino acids. Per the germline V gene, CDR1 is LNHDA and CDR2 is SQIVND (reference sequence). Trimming pared 5 bases from V and 0 bases from J, leaving 13 bases between. The CDR3 coding sequence is TGTGCCAGTAGTGCCCCCCACACCGCTAACTATGGCTACACCTTC. Its protein product is CASSAPHTANYGYTF. Filled out from reference TRBV19 and TRBJ1-2, the complete variable domain reads DGGITQSPKYLFRKEGQNVTLSCEQNLNHDAMYWYRQDPGQGLRLIYYSQIVNDFQKGDIAEGYSVSREKKESFPLTVTSAQKNPTAFYLCASSAPHTANYGYTFGSGTRLTVV.

In the case of this clone: The junction and the germline gene differ at one end; a read error may be behind it. The V gene is TRBV7-9, the J gene TRBJ1-2; tentative D call: TRBD1 (5 bases). Germline-derived CDR1 and CDR2 are SEHNR and FQNEAQ (reference sequence). The CDR3 contains 15 residues. This CDR3 reads CSSSFSQTENYGYTF. The DNA for the CDR3 is TGTTCCAGCAGCTTTTCCCAGACAGAGAACTATGGCTACACCTTC. The full variable domain, its missing parts supplied by reference TRBV7-9 and TRBJ1-2, is DTGVSQNPRHKITKRGQNVTFRCDPISEHNRLYWYRQTLGQGPEFLTYFQNEAQLEKSRLLSDRFSAERPKGSFSTLEIQRTEQGDSAMYLCSSSFSQTENYGYTFGSGTRLTVV.

A single count supports this clone. The CDR3 region is CASRPGQGTMKKLFF. The CDR3 DNA follows: TGTGCCAGCAGACCCGGACAGGGAACCATGAAGAAACTGTTTTTT. The V gene is TRBV6-1, the J gene TRBJ1-4; 8 bases match TRBD1. This CDR3 has 15 residues. Germline CDR1 reads MNHNS; CDR2 reads SASEGT. With 6 bases clipped from V and 11 bases from J, the junction kept 14 bases outside the gene matches.

This chain links TRBV6-5 with TRBJ2-1; 7 bases fit TRBD2. Germline V lookup: CDR1 MNHEY, CDR2 SVGAGI. Trimming took 7 bases from V and 3 from J; bases not matched to a gene: 9. The CDR3 length is 15 residues. The CDR3 spells CASKTAGLLYNEQFF. The CDR3 DNA reads as TGTGCCAGCAAAACAGCGGGACTCCTCTACAATGAGCAGTTCTTC.

This clone came up a few times. The CDR3 sequence: CASSLSGTSHNEQFF. CDR3 sequence (DNA): TGCGCCAGCAGCTTGAGCGGGACTAGTCACAATGAGCAGTTCTTC. The chain combines TRBV5-1 with TRBJ2-1; TRBD2 matches at 8 bases. Germline assignment: CDR1 SGHRS and CDR2 YFSETQ. With V trimmed by 1 base and J by 5 bases, 5 bases remained unmatched. The CDR3 has 15 amino acids.